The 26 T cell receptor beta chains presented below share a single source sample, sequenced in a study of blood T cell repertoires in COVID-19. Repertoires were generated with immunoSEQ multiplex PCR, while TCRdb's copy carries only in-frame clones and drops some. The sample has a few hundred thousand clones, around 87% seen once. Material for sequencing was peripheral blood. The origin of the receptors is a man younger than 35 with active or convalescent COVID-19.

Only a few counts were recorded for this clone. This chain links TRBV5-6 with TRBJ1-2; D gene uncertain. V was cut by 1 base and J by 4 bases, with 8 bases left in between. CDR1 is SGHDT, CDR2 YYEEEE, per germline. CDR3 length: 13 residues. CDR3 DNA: TGTGCCAGCAGCTTGTACCCGAGCTATGGCTACACCTTC. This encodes CASSLYPSYGYTF.

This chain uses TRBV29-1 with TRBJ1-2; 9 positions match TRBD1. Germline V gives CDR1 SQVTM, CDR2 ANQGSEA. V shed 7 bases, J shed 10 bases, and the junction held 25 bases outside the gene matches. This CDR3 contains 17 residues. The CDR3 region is CSARDRAPIYGSGVYTF. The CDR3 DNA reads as TGCAGCGCCCGGGACAGGGCTCCTATATATGGGTCGGGCGTCTACACCTTC.

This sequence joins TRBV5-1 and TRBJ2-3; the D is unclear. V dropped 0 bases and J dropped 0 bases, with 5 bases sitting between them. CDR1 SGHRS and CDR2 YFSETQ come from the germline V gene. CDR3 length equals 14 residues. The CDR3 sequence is CASSLEHSTDTQYF. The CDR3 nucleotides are TGCGCCAGCAGCTTGGAACACAGCACAGATACGCAGTATTTT.

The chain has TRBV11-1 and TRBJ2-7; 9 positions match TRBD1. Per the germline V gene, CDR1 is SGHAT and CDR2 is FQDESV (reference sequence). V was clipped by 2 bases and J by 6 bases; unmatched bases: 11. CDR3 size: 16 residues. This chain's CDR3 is CASSLLTGTGSIEQYF. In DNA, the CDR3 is TGTGCCAGCAGCTTATTAACTGGGACAGGGTCTATCGAGCAGTACTTC.

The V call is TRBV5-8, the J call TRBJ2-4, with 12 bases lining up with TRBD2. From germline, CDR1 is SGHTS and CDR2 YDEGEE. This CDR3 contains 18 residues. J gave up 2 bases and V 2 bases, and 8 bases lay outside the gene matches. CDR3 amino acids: CASSFETSGSGTKNIQYF. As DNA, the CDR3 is TGTGCCAGCAGCTTTGAGACTAGCGGGAGTGGGACCAAAAACATTCAGTACTTC.

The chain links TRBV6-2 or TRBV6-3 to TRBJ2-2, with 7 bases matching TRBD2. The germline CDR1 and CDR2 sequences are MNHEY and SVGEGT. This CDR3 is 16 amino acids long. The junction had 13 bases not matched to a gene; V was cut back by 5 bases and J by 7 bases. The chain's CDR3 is CASSPTSLKRGGELFF. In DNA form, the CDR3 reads TGTGCCAGCAGTCCCACCTCCCTAAAGCGGGGCGGGGAGCTGTTTTTT.

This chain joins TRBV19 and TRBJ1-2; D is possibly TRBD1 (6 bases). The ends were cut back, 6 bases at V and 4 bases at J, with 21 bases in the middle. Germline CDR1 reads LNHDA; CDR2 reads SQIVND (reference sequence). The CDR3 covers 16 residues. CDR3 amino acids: CASRTLGTPSIYGYTF. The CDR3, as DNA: TGTGCCAGTAGGACCCTCGGGACACCTTCTATCTATGGCTACACCTTC.

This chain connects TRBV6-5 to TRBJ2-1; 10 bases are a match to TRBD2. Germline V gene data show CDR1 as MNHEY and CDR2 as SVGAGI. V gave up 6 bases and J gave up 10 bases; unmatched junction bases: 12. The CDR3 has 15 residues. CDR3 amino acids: CASSREPSGRGEQFF. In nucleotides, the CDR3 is TGTGCCAGCAGCCGGGAGCCTAGCGGGAGAGGCGAGCAGTTCTTC.

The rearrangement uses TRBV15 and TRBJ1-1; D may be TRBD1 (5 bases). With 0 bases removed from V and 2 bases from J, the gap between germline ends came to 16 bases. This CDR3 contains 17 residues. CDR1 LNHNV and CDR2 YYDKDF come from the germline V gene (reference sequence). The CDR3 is CATSRDDPGEGNTEAFF. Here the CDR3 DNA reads TGTGCCACCAGCAGAGATGACCCGGGGGAGGGAAACACTGAAGCTTTCTTT.

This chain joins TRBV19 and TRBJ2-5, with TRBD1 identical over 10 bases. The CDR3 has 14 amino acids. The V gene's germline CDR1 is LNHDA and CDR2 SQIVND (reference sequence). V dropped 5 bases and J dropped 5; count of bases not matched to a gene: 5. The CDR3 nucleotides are TGTGCCAGTAGTCGACAGGGGGCGCCGGAGACCCAGTACTTC. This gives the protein CASSRQGAPETQYF.

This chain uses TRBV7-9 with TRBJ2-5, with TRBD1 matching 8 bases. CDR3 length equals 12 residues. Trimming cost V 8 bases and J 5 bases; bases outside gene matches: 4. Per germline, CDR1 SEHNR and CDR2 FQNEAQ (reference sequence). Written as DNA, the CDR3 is TGTGCCAGCGACAGGGGAGCTGAGACCCAGTACTTC. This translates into CASDRGAETQYF.

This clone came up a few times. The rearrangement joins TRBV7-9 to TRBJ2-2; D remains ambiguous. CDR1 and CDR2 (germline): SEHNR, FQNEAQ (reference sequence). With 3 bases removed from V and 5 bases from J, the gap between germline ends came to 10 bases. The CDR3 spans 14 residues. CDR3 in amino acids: CASSLYTTTGELFF. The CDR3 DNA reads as TGTGCCAGCAGCTTGTACACTACTACCGGGGAGCTGTTTTTT.

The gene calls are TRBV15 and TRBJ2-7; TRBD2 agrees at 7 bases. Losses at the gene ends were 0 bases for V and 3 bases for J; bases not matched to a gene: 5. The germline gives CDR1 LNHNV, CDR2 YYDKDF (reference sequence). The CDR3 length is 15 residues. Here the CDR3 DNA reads TGTGCCACCAGCAGAGAGGAAGCGGGATACTACGAGCAGTACTTC. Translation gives CATSREEAGYYEQYF.

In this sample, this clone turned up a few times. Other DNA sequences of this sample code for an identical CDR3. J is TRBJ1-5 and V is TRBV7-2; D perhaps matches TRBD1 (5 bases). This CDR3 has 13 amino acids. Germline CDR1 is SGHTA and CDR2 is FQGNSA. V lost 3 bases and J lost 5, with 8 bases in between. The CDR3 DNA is TGTGCCAGCAGCTTGGCGGGGGATCAGCCCCAGCATTTT. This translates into CASSLAGDQPQHF.

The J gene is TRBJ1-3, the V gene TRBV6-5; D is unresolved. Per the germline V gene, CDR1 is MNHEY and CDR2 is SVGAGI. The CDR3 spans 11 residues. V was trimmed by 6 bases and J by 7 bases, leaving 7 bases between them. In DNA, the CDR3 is TGTGCCAGCAGCGCCGGGAACACCATATATTTT. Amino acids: CASSAGNTIYF.

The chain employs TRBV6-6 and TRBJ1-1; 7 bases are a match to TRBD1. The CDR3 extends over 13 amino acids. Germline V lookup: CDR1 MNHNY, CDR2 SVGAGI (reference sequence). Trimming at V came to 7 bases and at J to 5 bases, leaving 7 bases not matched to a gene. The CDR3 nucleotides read TGTGCCAGCACCGTAACAGGGGATACTGAAGCTTTCTTT. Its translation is CASTVTGDTEAFF.

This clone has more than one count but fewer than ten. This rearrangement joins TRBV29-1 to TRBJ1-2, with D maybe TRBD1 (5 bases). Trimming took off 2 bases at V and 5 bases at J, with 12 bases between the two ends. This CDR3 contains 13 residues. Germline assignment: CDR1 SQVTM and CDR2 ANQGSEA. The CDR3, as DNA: TGCAGCGTTGAATTCGGGGGACCGTATGGCTACACCTTC. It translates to CSVEFGGPYGYTF.

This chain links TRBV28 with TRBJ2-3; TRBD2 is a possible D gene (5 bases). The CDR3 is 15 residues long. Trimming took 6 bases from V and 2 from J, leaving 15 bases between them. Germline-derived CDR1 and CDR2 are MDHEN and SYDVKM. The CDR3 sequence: CASRSARRVTDTQYF. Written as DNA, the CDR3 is TGTGCCAGCAGATCCGCTAGGCGGGTCACAGATACGCAGTATTTT.

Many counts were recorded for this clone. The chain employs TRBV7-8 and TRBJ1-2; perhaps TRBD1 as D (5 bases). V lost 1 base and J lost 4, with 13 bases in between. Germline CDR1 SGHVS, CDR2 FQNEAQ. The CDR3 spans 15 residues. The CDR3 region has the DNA TGTGCCAGCAGCTTAGGCTCCAGCGGGGCCTATGGCTACACCTTC. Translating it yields CASSLGSSGAYGYTF.

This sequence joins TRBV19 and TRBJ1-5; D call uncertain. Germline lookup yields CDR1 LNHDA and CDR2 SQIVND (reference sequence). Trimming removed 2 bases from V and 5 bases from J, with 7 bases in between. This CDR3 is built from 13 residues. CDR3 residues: CASSILGYQPQHF. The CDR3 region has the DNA TGTGCCAGTAGTATATTGGGCTATCAGCCCCAGCATTTT.

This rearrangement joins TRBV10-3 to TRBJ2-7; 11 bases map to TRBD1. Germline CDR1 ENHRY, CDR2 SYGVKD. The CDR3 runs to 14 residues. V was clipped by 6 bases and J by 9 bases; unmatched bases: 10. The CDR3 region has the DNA TGTGCCATCAGCGAACCGGGACAGGGGGAATCGCAGTACTTC. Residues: CAISEPGQGESQYF.

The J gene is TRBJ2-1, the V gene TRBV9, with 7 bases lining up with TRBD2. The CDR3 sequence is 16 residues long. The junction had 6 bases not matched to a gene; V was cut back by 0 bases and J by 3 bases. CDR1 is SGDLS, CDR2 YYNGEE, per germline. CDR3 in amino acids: CASSVAGLADYNEQFF. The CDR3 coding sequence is TGTGCCAGCAGCGTAGCGGGCCTAGCGGACTACAATGAGCAGTTCTTC. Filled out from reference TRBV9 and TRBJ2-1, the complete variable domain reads DSGVTQTPKHLITATGQRVTLRCSPRSGDLSVYWYQQSLDQGLQFLIQYYNGEERAKGNILERFSAQQFPDLHSELNLSSLELGDSALYFCASSVAGLADYNEQFFGPGTRLTVL.

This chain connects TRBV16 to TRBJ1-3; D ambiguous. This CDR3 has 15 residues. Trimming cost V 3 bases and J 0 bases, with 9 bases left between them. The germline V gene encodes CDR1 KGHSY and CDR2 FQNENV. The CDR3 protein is CASSQRQSSGNTIYF. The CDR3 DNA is TGTGCCAGCAGCCAGCGACAAAGCTCTGGAAACACCATATATTTT.

The CDR3 loop reads CASRRVPNTEAFF. The CDR3 coding sequence is TGTGCCAGCAGGCGTGTACCGAACACTGAAGCTTTCTTT. This chain links TRBV7-9 with TRBJ1-1; D gene unclear. The germline V gene encodes CDR1 SEHNR and CDR2 FQNEAQ (reference sequence). The CDR3 extends over 13 amino acids. Trimming shortened V by 6 bases and J by 1 base, and 9 bases separated the two germline ends.

CDR3 residues: CASSLATGNLPSPLHF. The CDR3, as DNA: TGTGCCAGCAGCTTAGCGACAGGGAATCTTCCTTCACCCCTCCACTTT. The rearrangement links TRBV5-4 to TRBJ1-6; TRBD1 aligns across 7 bases. This CDR3 has 16 amino acids. Per the germline V gene, CDR1 is SGHNT and CDR2 is YYREEE (reference sequence). Trimming removed 2 bases from V and 9 bases from J; junction bases left unmatched: 11.

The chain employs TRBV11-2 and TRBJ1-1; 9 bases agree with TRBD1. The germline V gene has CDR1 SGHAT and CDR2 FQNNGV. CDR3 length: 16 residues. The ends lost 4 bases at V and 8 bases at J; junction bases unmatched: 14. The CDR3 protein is CASSSVSGTGSREAFF. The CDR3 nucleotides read TGTGCCAGCAGCTCAGTGTCTGGGACAGGGAGTAGGGAAGCTTTCTTT.